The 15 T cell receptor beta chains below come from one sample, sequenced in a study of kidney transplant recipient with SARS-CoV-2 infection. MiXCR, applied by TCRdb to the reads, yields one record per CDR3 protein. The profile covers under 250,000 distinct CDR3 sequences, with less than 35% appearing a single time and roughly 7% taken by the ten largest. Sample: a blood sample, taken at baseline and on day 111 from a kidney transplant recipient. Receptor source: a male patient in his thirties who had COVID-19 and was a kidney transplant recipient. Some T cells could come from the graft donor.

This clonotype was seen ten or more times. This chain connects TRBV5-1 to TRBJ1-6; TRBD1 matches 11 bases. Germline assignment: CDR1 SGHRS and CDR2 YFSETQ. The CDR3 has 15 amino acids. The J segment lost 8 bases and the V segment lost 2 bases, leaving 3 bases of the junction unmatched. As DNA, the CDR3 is TGCGCCAGCAGCTTAGTGGGACAGGGGGATTCACCCCTCCACTTT. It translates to CASSLVGQGDSPLHF.

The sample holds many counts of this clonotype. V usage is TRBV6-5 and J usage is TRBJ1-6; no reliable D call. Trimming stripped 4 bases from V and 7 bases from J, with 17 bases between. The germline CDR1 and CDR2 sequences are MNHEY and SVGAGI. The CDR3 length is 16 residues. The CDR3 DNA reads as TGTGCCAGCAGTTCGGAAGTTGTTCCGGGGAATTCACCCCTCCACTTT. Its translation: CASSSEVVPGNSPLHF.

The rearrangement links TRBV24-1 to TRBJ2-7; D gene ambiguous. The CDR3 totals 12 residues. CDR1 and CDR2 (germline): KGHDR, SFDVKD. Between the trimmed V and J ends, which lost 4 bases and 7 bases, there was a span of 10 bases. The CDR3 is CATSDKAQEQYF. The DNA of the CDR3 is TGTGCCACCAGTGACAAGGCCCAGGAGCAGTACTTC.

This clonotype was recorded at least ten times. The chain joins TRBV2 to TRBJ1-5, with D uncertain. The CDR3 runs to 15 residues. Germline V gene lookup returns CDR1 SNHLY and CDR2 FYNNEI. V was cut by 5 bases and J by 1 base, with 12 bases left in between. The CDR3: CASSRTRESNQPQHF. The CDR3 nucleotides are TGTGCCAGCAGTAGGACCCGGGAGAGCAATCAGCCCCAGCATTTT.

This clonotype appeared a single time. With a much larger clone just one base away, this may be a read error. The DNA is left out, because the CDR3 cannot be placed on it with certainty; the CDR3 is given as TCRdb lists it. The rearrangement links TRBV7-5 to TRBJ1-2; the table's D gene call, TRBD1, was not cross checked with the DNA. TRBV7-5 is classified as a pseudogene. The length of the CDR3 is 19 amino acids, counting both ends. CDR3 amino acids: CISVPEGPGEVGKTYGCTF.

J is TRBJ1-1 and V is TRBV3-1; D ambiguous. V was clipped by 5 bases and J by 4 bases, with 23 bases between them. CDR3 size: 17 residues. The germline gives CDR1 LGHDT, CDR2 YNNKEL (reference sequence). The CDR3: CASSKSAPVSIRTEAFF. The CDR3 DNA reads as TGTGCCAGCAGCAAGTCAGCTCCCGTTTCAATTCGCACTGAAGCTTTCTTT.

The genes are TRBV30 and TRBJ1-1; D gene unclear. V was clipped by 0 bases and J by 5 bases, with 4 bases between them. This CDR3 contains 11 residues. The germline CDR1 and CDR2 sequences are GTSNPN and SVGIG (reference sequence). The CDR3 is CAWSVITEAFF. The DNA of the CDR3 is TGTGCCTGGAGTGTAATAACTGAAGCTTTCTTT.

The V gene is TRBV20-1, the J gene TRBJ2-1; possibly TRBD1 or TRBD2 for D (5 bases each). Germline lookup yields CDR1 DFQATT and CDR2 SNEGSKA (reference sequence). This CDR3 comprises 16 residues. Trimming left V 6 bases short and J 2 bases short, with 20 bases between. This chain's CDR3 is CSARDPSLTPYNEQFF. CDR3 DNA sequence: TGCAGTGCGAGGGACCCTTCTCTCACCCCCTACAATGAGCAGTTCTTC.

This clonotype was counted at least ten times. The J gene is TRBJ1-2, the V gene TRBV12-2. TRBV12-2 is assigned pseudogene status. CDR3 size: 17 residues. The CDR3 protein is CASRGEVTPRKTYGYTF. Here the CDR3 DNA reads TGTGCAAGTCGCGGTGAGGTGACTCCACGAAAGACCTATGGCTACACCTTC.

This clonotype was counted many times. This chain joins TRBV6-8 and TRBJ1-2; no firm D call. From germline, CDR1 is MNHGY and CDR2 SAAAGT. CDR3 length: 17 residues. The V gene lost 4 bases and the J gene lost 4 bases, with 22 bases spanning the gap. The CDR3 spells CASSSLPRSRKTYGYTF. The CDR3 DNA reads TGTGCCAGCAGTTCGCTACCACGCTCTAGAAAGACCTATGGCTACACCTTC.

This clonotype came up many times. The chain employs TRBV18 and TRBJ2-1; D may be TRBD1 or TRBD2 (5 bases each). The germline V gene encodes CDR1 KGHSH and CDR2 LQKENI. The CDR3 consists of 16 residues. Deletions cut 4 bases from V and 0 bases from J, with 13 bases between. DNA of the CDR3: TGTGCCAGCTCACTAGGGACGGCAAGCTCCTACAATGAGCAGTTCTTC. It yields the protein CASSLGTASSYNEQFF.

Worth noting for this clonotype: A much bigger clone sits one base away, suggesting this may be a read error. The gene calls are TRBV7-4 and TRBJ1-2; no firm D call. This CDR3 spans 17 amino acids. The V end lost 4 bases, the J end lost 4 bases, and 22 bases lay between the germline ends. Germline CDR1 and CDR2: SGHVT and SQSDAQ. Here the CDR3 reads CASSSRASARKTYGYTF. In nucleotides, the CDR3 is TGTGCCAGCAGCTCCCGGGCTTCAGCTCGAAAGACCTATGGCTACACCTTC.

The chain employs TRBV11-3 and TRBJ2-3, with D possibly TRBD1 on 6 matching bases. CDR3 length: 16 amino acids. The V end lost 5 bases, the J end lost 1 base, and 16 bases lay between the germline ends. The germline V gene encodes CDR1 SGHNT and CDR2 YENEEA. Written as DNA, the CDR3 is TGTGCCAGCAGCCCGAGCGAGGGACAAGGCACAGATACGCAGTATTTT. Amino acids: CASSPSEGQGTDTQYF.

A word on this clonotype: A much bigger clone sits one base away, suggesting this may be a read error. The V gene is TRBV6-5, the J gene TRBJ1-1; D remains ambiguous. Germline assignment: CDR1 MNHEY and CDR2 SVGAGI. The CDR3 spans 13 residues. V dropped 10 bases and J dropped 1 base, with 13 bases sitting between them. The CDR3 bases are TGTGCCAACAATATCGACGGGAACACTGAAGCTTTCTTT. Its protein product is CANNIDGNTEAFF.

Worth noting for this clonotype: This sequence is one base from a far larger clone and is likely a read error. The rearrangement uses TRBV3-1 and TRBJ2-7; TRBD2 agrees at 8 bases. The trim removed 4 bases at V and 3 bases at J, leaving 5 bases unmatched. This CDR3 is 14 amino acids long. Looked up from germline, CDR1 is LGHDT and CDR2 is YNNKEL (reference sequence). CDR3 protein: CASSRGLAGYEQYF. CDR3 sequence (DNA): TGTGCCAGCAGCCGAGGGCTAGCGGGCTACGAGCAGTACTTC.